Sequencing of this T cell receptor beta chain was carried out in a study of cytomegalovirus exposure and HLA in healthy donors. Study information: An earlier analysis identified approximately 120 million unique TCR beta sequences in about 200 million T cells. Clustering assigned approximately 79% of the roughly 430 genotyped donors to the Caucasian-associated ancestry cluster.

The study's findings and limits: With later analysis, a missense DCLRE1C variant became linked to TCR beta V- and J-gene trimming. Across HLA loci, a later analysis found differing TCR association rates, with DRB1 most and HLA-C fewest.

In the PCR, 60 Vbeta and 13 Jbeta primers were used. Clones were sequenced by immunoSEQ multiplex PCR, and TCRdb holds only the in-frame ones, with some missing. This sample has over 150,000 clones, with less than 85% found just once. For this clone: What it recognizes is unknown.

The germline gives CDR1 MRHNA, CDR2 SNTAGT. The CDR3 sequence is 14 residues long. After removal of 6 bases from V and 4 bases from J, the junction contained 4 bases not matched to a gene. Sequencing was done on a sample of PBMCs. This sequence was found in a boy between 10 and 17 years old in good health and CMV-seronegative. The chain uses TRBV6-4 and TRBJ2-3, with 10 nucleotides matching TRBD2. The CDR3 is CASSGTSDSDTQYF. The CDR3 bases are TGTGCCAGCAGCGGGACTAGCGACTCAGATACGCAGTATTTT.